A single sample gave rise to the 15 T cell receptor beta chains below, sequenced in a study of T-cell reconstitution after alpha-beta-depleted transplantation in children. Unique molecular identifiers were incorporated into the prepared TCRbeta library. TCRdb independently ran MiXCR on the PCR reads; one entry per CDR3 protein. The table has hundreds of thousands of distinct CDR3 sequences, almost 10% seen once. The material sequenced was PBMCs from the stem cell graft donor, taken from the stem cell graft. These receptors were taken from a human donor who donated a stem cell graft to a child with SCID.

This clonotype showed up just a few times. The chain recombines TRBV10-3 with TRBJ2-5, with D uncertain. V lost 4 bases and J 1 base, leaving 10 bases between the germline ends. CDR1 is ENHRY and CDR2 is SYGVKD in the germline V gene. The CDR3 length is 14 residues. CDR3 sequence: CAISVRGPQETQYF. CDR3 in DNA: TGTGCCATCAGTGTACGCGGTCCCCAAGAGACCCAGTACTTC.

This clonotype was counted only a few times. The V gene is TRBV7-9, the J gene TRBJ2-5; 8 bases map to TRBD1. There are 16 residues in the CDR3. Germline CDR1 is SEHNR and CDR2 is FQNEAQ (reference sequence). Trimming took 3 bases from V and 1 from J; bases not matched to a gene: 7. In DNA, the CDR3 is TGTGCCAGCAGCTTTCAGGGGGCCCTACTCCAAGAGACCCAGTACTTC. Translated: CASSFQGALLQETQYF.

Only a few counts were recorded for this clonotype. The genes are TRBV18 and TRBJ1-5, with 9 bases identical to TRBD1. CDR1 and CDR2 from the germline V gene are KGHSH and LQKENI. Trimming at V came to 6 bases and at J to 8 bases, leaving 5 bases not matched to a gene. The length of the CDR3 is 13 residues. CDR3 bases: TGTGCCAGCTCGGGACAGGGTAGGGAGCCCCAGCATTTT. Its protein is CASSGQGREPQHF. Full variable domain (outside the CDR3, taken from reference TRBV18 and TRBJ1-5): NAGVMQNPRHLVRRRGQEARLRCSPMKGHSHVYWYRQLPEEGLKFMVYLQKENIIDESGMPKERFSAEFPKEGPSILRIQQVVRGDSAAYFCASSGQGREPQHFGDGTRLSIL.

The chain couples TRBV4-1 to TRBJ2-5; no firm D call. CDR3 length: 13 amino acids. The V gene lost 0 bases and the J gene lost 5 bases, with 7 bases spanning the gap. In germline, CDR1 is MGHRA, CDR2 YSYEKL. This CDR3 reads CASSQEFRETQYF. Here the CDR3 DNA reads TGCGCCAGCAGCCAAGAATTTAGGGAGACCCAGTACTTC.

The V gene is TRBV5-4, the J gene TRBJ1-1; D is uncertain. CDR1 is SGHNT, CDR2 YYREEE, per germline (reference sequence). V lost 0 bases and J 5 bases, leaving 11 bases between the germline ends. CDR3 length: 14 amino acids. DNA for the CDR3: TGTGCCAGCAGCTTGGACCCAATGGGGACTGAAGCTTTCTTT. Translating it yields CASSLDPMGTEAFF.

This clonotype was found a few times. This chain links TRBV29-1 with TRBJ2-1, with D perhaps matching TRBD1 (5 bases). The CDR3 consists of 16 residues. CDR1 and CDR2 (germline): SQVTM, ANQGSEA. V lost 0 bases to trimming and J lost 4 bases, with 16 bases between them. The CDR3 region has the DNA TGCAGCGTTGAAGATCATGGGGCAGGGCGATACAATGAGCAGTTCTTC. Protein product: CSVEDHGAGRYNEQFF.

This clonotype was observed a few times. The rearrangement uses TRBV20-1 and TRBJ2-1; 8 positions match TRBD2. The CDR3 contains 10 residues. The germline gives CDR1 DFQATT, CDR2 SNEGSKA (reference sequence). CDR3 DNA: TGCAAGGCGGGGGGTGGTGAGCAGTTCTTC. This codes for CKAGGGEQFF.

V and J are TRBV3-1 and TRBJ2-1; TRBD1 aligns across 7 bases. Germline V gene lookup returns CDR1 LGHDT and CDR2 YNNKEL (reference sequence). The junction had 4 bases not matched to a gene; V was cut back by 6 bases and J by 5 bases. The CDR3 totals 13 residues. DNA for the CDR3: TGTGCCAGCAGTTGGGACAGCGACAATGAGCAGTTCTTC. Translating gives CASSWDSDNEQFF.

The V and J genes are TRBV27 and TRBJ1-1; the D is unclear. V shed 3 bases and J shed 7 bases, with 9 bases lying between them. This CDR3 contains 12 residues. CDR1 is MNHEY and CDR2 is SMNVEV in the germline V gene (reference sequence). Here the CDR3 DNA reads TGTGCCAGCAGTTTTAGCGGGAGTGAAGCTTTCTTT. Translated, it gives CASSFSGSEAFF.

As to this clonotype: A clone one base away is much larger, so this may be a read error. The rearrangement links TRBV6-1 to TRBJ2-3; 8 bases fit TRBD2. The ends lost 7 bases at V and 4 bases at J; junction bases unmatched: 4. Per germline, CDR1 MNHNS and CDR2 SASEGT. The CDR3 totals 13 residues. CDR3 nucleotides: TGTGCCAGCATGCGGGGGGTAGCAGATACGCAGTATTTT. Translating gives CASMRGVADTQYF.

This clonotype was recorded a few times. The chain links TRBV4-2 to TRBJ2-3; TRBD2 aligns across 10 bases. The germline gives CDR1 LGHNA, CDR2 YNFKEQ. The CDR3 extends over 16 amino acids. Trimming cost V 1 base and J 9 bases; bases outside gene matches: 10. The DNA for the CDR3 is TGTGCCAGCAGCCAAGGACTAGCGGGTCTCCGCGAGACGCAGTATTTT. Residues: CASSQGLAGLRETQYF.

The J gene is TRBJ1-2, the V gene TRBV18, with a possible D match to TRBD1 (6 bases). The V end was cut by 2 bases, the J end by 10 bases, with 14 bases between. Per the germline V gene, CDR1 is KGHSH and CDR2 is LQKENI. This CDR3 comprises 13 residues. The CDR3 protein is CASSPMGTSVYTF. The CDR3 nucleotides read TGTGCCAGCTCACCAATGGGGACAAGTGTCTACACCTTC. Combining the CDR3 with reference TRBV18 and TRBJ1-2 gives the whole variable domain NAGVMQNPRHLVRRRGQEARLRCSPMKGHSHVYWYRQLPEEGLKFMVYLQKENIIDESGMPKERFSAEFPKEGPSILRIQQVVRGDSAAYFCASSPMGTSVYTFGSGTRLTVV.

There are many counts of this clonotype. The CDR3, as DNA: TGTGCCAGCTCACCCGGCGAGTATGGCTACACCTTC. It yields the protein CASSPGEYGYTF. The chain is built from TRBV18 and TRBJ1-2; no firm D call. There are 12 residues in the CDR3. Germline V gene lookup returns CDR1 KGHSH and CDR2 LQKENI. The ends were cut back, 3 bases at V and 5 bases at J, with 7 bases in the middle.

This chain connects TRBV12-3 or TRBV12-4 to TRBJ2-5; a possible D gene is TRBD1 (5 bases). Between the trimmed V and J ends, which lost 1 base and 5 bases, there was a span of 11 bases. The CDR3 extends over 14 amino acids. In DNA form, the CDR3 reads TGTGCCAGCAGTTTAGTGGCAGGGTGGGAGACCCAGTACTTC. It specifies CASSLVAGWETQYF.

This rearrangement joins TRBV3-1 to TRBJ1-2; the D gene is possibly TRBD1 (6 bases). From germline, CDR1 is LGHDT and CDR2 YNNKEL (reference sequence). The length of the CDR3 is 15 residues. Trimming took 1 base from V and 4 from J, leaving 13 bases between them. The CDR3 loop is CASSQGGGLPYGYTF. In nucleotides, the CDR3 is TGTGCCAGCAGCCAAGGCGGGGGGCTTCCCTATGGCTACACCTTC.